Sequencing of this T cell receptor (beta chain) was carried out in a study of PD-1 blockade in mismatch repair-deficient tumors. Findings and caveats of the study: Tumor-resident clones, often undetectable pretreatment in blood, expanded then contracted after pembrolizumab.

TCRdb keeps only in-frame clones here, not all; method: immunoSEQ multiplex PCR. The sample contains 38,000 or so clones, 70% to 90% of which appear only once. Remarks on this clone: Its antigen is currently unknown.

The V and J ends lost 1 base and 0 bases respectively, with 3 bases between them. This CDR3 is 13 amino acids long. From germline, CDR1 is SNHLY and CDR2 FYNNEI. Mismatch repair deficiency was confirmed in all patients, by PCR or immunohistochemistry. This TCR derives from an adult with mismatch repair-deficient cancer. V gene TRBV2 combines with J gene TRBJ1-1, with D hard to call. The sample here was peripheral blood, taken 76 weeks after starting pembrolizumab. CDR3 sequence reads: CASSEEMNTEAFF. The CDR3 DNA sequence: TGTGCCAGCAGTGAAGAAATGAACACTGAAGCTTTCTTT.